These 17 T cell receptor beta chains were all obtained from the same sample, sequenced in a study of cytotoxic CD8 clonotypes in ibrutinib-treated CLL. This table comes from immunoSEQ multiplex PCR, and its TCRdb copy is limited to in-frame clones, with some not included. In the table there are about 300,000 clones, about 72% of which are singletons. Sequencing was performed on PBMCs, taken at disease progression, from a patient treated with ibrutinib. The receptors were gathered from a human donor with chronic lymphocytic leukemia.

Details on this clone: The same CDR3 arises from other DNA sequences in this sample as well. The V and J genes are TRBV14 and TRBJ2-6; D possibly matches TRBD1 or TRBD2 (6 bases each). This CDR3 spans 16 amino acids. V was cut by 2 bases and J by 2 bases, with 10 bases left in between. The germline gives CDR1 SGHDN, CDR2 FVKESK. CDR3 coding DNA: TGTGCCAGCAGCCAAAGGGGGGCCACTGGGGCCAACGTCCTGACTTTC. This gives the protein CASSQRGATGANVLTF.

This clone was seen more than once but under ten times. V and J are TRBV7-6 and TRBJ2-2; unclear D gene. The germline V gene encodes CDR1 SGHVS and CDR2 FNYEAQ. This CDR3 has 14 residues. The germline V and J ends were trimmed by 2 bases and 5 bases, with 9 bases remaining between them. The CDR3 is CASSLTSLTGELFF. The CDR3 DNA sequence: TGTGCCAGCAGCTTAACGTCGCTAACCGGGGAGCTGTTTTTT.

J is TRBJ2-3 and V is TRBV27, with D unclear. V dropped 2 bases and J dropped 1 base, with 4 bases sitting between them. This CDR3 is built from 13 residues. Germline V gives CDR1 MNHEY, CDR2 SMNVEV (reference sequence). The CDR3 reads CASSLRGTDTQYF. CDR3 DNA sequence: TGTGCCAGCAGTTTAAGAGGCACAGATACGCAGTATTTT.

In this sample, this clone turned up once. CDR3 DNA: TGCAGCGTCGGCCCGGACGGCTACGAGCAGTACTTC. It is translated as CSVGPDGYEQYF. The rearrangement uses TRBV29-1 and TRBJ2-7; no clear D gene. Germline loops: CDR1 SQVTM, CDR2 ANQGSEA. The CDR3 is made up of 12 amino acids. V dropped 6 bases and J dropped 3 bases, with 12 bases sitting between them.

J is TRBJ1-6 and V is TRBV28; D not resolved. CDR1 MDHEN and CDR2 SYDVKM come from the germline V gene. V was trimmed by 3 bases and J by 7 bases, leaving 4 bases between them. The CDR3 extends over 12 amino acids. The CDR3 protein is CASSFGNSPLHF. CDR3 DNA: TGTGCCAGCAGTTTTGGGAATTCACCCCTCCACTTT. The full variable domain, with the rest looked up from reference TRBV28 and TRBJ1-6, is DVKVTQSSRYLVKRTGEKVFLECVQDMDHENMFWYRQDPGLGLRLIYFSYDVKMKEKGDIPEGYSVSREKKERFSLILESASTNQTSMYLCASSFGNSPLHFGNGTRLTVT.

This chain links TRBV19 with TRBJ1-4; no clear D gene. This CDR3 region has 14 residues. The V end lost 5 bases, the J end lost 3 bases, and 10 bases lay between the germline ends. CDR1 LNHDA and CDR2 SQIVND come from the germline V gene (reference sequence). The CDR3 reads CASSRSAANEKLFF. The CDR3 region has the DNA TGTGCCAGTAGTCGGTCCGCAGCTAATGAAAAACTGTTTTTT.

The V gene is TRBV7-9, the J gene TRBJ2-2, with 8 nucleotides matching TRBD1. J lost 4 bases, V lost 11 bases, and 6 bases had no gene match. The V gene's germline CDR1 is SEHNR and CDR2 FQNEAQ (reference sequence). The CDR3 extends over 13 amino acids. The CDR3 sequence is CAATGQVTGELFF. Here the CDR3 DNA reads TGTGCCGCCACGGGACAGGTCACCGGGGAGCTGTTTTTT.

The chain is built from TRBV9 and TRBJ2-3; D unresolved. This CDR3 region has 12 residues. Germline V gene sequence: CDR1 SGDLS, CDR2 YYNGEE. Trimming pared 3 bases from V and 5 bases from J, leaving 7 bases between. CDR3 bases: TGTGCCAGCAGCGATGGCGGAGATACGCAGTATTTT. Its translation: CASSDGGDTQYF. Full variable domain (outside the CDR3, taken from reference TRBV9 and TRBJ2-3): DSGVTQTPKHLITATGQRVTLRCSPRSGDLSVYWYQQSLDQGLQFLIQYYNGEERAKGNILERFSAQQFPDLHSELNLSSLELGDSALYFCASSDGGDTQYFGPGTRLTVL.

V gene TRBV7-2 combines with J gene TRBJ2-7; 7 bases are shared with TRBD1. With 2 bases clipped from V and 0 bases from J, the junction kept 10 bases outside the gene matches. The length of the CDR3 is 17 residues. Looked up from germline, CDR1 is SGHTA and CDR2 is FQGNSA. CDR3 DNA sequence: TGTGCCAGCAGCTTACGGACGACAGGGTTGAGCTCCTACGAGCAGTACTTC. Protein: CASSLRTTGLSSYEQYF.

The V and J genes are TRBV2 and TRBJ1-2; 7 nucleotides match TRBD1. The germline V gene has CDR1 SNHLY and CDR2 FYNNEI. This CDR3 has 14 residues. J was trimmed by 8 bases and V by 9 bases; bases with no gene match: 15. The CDR3 DNA is TGTGCCAGGAAGAAAAGGCAGGGGGATTGGGGCTACACCTTC. Its protein is CARKKRQGDWGYTF.

The chain employs TRBV7-2 and TRBJ2-7, with a weak D call TRBD1 (6 bases). The germline V gene encodes CDR1 SGHTA and CDR2 FQGNSA. The V gene lost 2 bases and the J gene lost 6 bases, with 14 bases spanning the gap. The CDR3 totals 14 residues. CDR3 in DNA: TGTGCCAGCAGCTTACGCCAGGGGTCACGCGAGCAGTACTTC. Translating gives CASSLRQGSREQYF.

The CDR3 DNA reads TGTGCCAGCAGCTTAGACGTGGGGGTGAGCGCAGATACGCAGTATTTT. Protein sequence: CASSLDVGVSADTQYF. The chain carries TRBV11-2 and TRBJ2-3; D tentatively fits TRBD1 or TRBD2 (5 bases each). The CDR3 sequence is 16 residues long. Germline-derived CDR1 and CDR2 are SGHAT and FQNNGV. V lost 0 bases and J lost 4, with 14 bases in between.

The genes are TRBV11-3 and TRBJ1-1; TRBD1 is a possible D gene (5 bases). Per germline, CDR1 SGHNT and CDR2 YENEEA. V lost 2 bases, J lost 11 bases, and 15 bases lay in between. This CDR3 has 13 residues. The CDR3 is CASSLSGMSDAFF. The DNA of the CDR3 is TGTGCCAGCAGCTTATCAGGGATGTCCGACGCTTTCTTT.

CDR3 loop: CASSQVPPWGAGSNTQYF. Here the CDR3 DNA reads TGCGCCAGCAGCCAAGTACCACCCTGGGGGGCCGGTAGCAATACGCAGTATTTT. The chain has TRBV4-1 and TRBJ2-3; D possibly uses TRBD1 or TRBD2 (6 bases each). V gave up 1 base and J gave up 7 bases, with 24 bases separating them. The CDR3 is made up of 18 amino acids. CDR1 MGHRA and CDR2 YSYEKL come from the germline V gene.

This clone was recorded only once. The V and J genes are TRBV6-1 and TRBJ2-7; no definite D call. This CDR3 has 11 residues. V was cut by 5 bases and J by 3 bases, with 5 bases left in between. The germline CDR1 and CDR2 sequences are MNHNS and SASEGT. The CDR3, as DNA: TGTGCCAGCAGTTCCCTCTACGAGCAGTACTTC. Translation gives CASSSLYEQYF.

The chain is built from TRBV25-1 and TRBJ2-1; the match to TRBD2 covers 10 bases. The CDR3 runs to 15 residues. The V gene end was trimmed by 2 bases and the J gene end by 4 bases; junction bases not matched to a gene: 2. Germline CDR1 reads MGHDK; CDR2 reads SYGVNS. The CDR3 is CASSEQAGGYNEQFF. The CDR3 coding sequence is TGTGCCAGCAGTGAACAAGCGGGAGGGTACAATGAGCAGTTCTTC.

The chain is built from TRBV27 and TRBJ1-2; TRBD1 might be the D (5 bases). The germline V gene has CDR1 MNHEY and CDR2 SMNVEV (reference sequence). The CDR3 sequence is 13 residues long. Trimming took 4 bases from V and 3 from J, leaving 9 bases between them. CDR3 bases: TGTGCCAGCAGTTCCAGGGTTGACTATGGCTACACCTTC. Amino acid sequence: CASSSRVDYGYTF.